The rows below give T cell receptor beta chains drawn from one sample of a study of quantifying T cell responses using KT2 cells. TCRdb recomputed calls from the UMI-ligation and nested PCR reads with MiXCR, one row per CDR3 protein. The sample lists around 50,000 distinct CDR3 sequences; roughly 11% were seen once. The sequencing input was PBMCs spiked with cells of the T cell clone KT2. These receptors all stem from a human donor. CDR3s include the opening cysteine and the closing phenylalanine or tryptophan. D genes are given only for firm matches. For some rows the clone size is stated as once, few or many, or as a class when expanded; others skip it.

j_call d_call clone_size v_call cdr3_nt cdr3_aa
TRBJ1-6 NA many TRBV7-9 TGTGCCAGCAGCTCAAATTCCTCACCCCTCCACTTT CASSSNSSPLHF
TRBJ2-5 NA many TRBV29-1 TGCAGCGTTGAGAGATTCACTCTCTACCAAGAGACCCAGTACTTC CSVERFTLYQETQYF
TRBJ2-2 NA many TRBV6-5 TGTGCCAGCAGTTACCGGGGCCCACCGATGAACACCGGGGAGCTGTTTTTT CASSYRGPPMNTGELFF
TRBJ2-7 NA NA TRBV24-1 TGTGCCACCAGTGACTCCCATAGGGACGAGCAGTACTTC CATSDSHRDEQYF
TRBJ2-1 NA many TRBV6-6 TGTGCCAGCAGTGCGACAGACTACAATGAGCAGTTCTTC CASSATDYNEQFF
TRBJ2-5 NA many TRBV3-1 TGTGCCAGCAGCCCTCCCGCGCGGGAGACCCAGTACTTC CASSPPARETQYF
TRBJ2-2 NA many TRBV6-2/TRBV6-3 TGTGCCAGCAGTGGGGGGCTCGGCGGGGAGCTGTTTTTT CASSGGLGGELFF
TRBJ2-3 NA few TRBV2 TGTGCCTCCCTGCGGAGAGGAAGGGGGGCCACAGATACGCAGTATTTT CASLRRGRGATDTQYF
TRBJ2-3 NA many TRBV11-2 TGTGCCAGCAGCTTACAGCAGACCTCTCGTACAGATACGCAGTATTTT CASSLQQTSRTDTQYF
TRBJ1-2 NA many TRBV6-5 TGTGCCAGCAGTTACCTACCGGGTTACTATGGCTACACCTTC CASSYLPGYYGYTF
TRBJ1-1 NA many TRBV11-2 TGTGCCAGCAGCTTAGGTGAGAACACTGAAGCTTTCTTT CASSLGENTEAFF
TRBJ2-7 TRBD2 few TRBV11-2 TGTGCCAGCAGCCGACGGACTAGCGCCTACGAGCAGTACTTC CASSRRTSAYEQYF
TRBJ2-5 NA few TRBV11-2 TGTGCCAGCAGGACGGGGTTGCGAGGGGGTTACCAAGAGACCCAGTACTTC CASRTGLRGGYQETQYF
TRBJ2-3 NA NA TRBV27 TGTGCCAGCAGTTTATCGGGGCAGGGTCTGTATTTT CASSLSGQGLYF
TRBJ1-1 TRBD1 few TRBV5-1 TGCGCCAGCAGCTTGGCCTGGGACAGGGCCTCTGAAGCTTTCTTT CASSLAWDRASEAFF
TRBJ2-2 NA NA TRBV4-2 TGTGCCAGCAGCCAAGAGCGCACCGGGGAGCTGTTTTTT CASSQERTGELFF
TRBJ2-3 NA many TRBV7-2 TGTGCCAGCAGCTTAGTTAACGGAGCAGATACGCAGTATTTT CASSLVNGADTQYF
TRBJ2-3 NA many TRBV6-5 TGTGCCAGCATGGGATGGCAGGGACCACCGCGGTCTAGCACAGATACGCAGTATTTT CASMGWQGPPRSSTDTQYF
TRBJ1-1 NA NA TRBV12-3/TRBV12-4 TGTGCCAGCAGCCTACAGGCCTCGAACACTGAAGCTTTCTTT CASSLQASNTEAFF
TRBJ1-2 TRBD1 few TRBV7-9 TGTGCCAGCAGCCATCAAGCCGGGACAGGGGGAACTAGCTATGGCTACACCTTC CASSHQAGTGGTSYGYTF
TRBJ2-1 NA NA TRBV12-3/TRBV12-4 TGTGCCAGCAGTCCTGGGAATTATGACTACAATGAGCAGTTCTTC CASSPGNYDYNEQFF
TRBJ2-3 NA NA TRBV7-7 TGTGCTAGCAGCCCTTCGACAGGCCCAGATACGCAGTATTTT CASSPSTGPDTQYF
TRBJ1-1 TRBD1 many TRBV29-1 TGCAGCGTAGCGACAGGGGGCACTGAAGCTTTCTTT CSVATGGTEAFF
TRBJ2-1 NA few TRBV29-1 TGCAGCGTTGAAGAGGACGGCAATGAGCAGTTCTTC CSVEEDGNEQFF
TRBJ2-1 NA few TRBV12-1 TGTGCCAGCACCCCCCAACGGATAACTAGCGGCAATGAGCAGTTCTTC CASTPQRITSGNEQFF
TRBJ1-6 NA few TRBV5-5 TGTGCCAGCAGCGCGGGACCGCCCGGGGGGAATTCACCCCTCCACTTT CASSAGPPGGNSPLHF
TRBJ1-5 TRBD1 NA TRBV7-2 TGTGCCAGCAGCGTAAGACAGGGCACCCAGCCCCAGCATTTT CASSVRQGTQPQHF
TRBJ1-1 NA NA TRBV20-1 TGCAGTGCTAGGGCCCCGGGACGCCCCACTGGAACTGAAGCTTTCTTT CSARAPGRPTGTEAFF